Listed here are 8 T cell receptor beta chains from one sample, sequenced in a study of circulating and synovial CD4+ cells in juvenile arthritis. Measured with immunoSEQ multiplex PCR; TCRdb has only the in-frame clones, and not every one. The sample carries about 34,000 clones, roughly 95% recorded once. Sequenced material: CD4+ T cells from blood. These TCRs come from a human donor with juvenile idiopathic arthritis.

Written as DNA, the CDR3 is TGTGCCAGCTCACCACTTTCAGGGGGCGCGGGGAATGAGCAGTTCTTC. Translated: CASSPLSGGAGNEQFF. The gene calls are TRBV18 and TRBJ2-1, with 8 bases fitting TRBD1. The CDR3 is 16 amino acids. V was clipped by 1 base and J by 7 bases; unmatched bases: 9. CDR1 is KGHSH, CDR2 LQKENI, per germline.

The CDR3 is CASSLPQVGTEQFF. The CDR3 DNA follows: TGTGCCAGCAGTTTACCCCAGGTCGGAACTGAGCAGTTCTTC. V and J are TRBV28 and TRBJ2-1; D is undetermined. From germline, CDR1 is MDHEN and CDR2 SYDVKM. Trimming cost V 2 bases and J 9 bases, with 14 bases left between them. CDR3 size: 14 residues. The full variable domain, its missing parts supplied by reference TRBV28 and TRBJ2-1, is DVKVTQSSRYLVKRTGEKVFLECVQDMDHENMFWYRQDPGLGLRLIYFSYDVKMKEKGDIPEGYSVSREKKERFSLILESASTNQTSMYLCASSLPQVGTEQFFGPGTRLTVL.

This chain joins TRBV14 and TRBJ1-2; no firm D call. CDR1 and CDR2 from the germline V gene are SGHDN and FVKESK. The V and J ends lost 5 bases and 5 bases respectively, with 12 bases between them. The CDR3 is 13 amino acids. The CDR3 DNA is TGTGCCAGCAGCTCAACAGCAACTTATGGCTACACCTTC. Translating gives CASSSTATYGYTF.

J is TRBJ2-3 and V is TRBV7-3; D is unclear. The germline V gene encodes CDR1 SGHTA and CDR2 FQGTGA. The germline V and J ends were trimmed by 4 bases and 2 bases, with 10 bases remaining between them. The CDR3 covers 14 residues. As DNA, the CDR3 is TGTGCCAGCAGCTCTTCTAGATCCACAGATACGCAGTATTTT. Its translation is CASSSSRSTDTQYF. Looking up the rest from reference TRBV7-3 and TRBJ2-3 gives the full variable domain: GAGVSQTPSNKVTEKGKYVELRCDPISGHTALYWYRQSLGQGPEFLIYFQGTGAADDSGLPNDRFFAVRPEGSVSTLKIQRTERGDSAVYLCASSSSRSTDTQYFGPGTRLTVL.

The V and J genes are TRBV29-1 and TRBJ2-3; TRBD1 matches at 7 bases. This CDR3 contains 13 residues. Unmatched junction bases numbered 4, after V lost 6 bases and J lost 1 base. The V gene's germline CDR1 is SQVTM and CDR2 ANQGSEA. The CDR3 DNA sequence: TGCAGCGTCGATGACAGGGGCACAGATACGCAGTATTTT. Protein: CSVDDRGTDTQYF.

This chain joins TRBV7-9 and TRBJ1-2; 9 nucleotides align to TRBD1. Looked up from germline, CDR1 is SEHNR and CDR2 is FQNEAQ (reference sequence). The ends lost 6 bases at V and 2 bases at J; junction bases unmatched: 7. The CDR3 spans 15 residues. The CDR3 sequence is CASSITGQGNYGYTF. Written as DNA, the CDR3 is TGTGCCAGCAGTATAACTGGACAGGGGAACTATGGCTACACCTTC.

Only one count was recorded for this clone. The rearrangement links TRBV7-3 to TRBJ2-2; 12 nucleotides align to TRBD2. Germline lookup yields CDR1 SGHTA and CDR2 FQGTGA. The CDR3 runs to 18 residues. J gave up 6 bases and V 0 bases, and 8 bases lay outside the gene matches. Here the CDR3 reads CASSLTVTSGSLAGELFF. CDR3 nucleotides: TGTGCCAGCAGCTTAACGGTGACTAGCGGGAGTTTAGCCGGGGAGCTGTTTTTT.

J is TRBJ1-1 and V is TRBV6-1, with 7 bases that match TRBD1. The trim removed 7 bases at V and 0 bases at J, leaving 2 bases unmatched. The CDR3 length is 13 residues. CDR1 is MNHNS, CDR2 SASEGT, per germline. This CDR3 is CASKGQLNTEAFF. The CDR3, as DNA: TGTGCCAGCAAGGGACAGTTGAACACTGAAGCTTTCTTT.